These T cell receptor beta chains were read from a single sample in a study of blood T cell repertoires in COVID-19. Sequencing used immunoSEQ multiplex PCR; TCRdb keeps in-frame clones, though not all of them. The sample lists more than 85,000 clones, about 80% occurring once. The sample taken for sequencing was peripheral blood. Receptors were obtained from a woman aged 70-85 years with acute or convalescent COVID-19. CDR3s include the opening cysteine and the closing phenylalanine or tryptophan. A D gene is named only where the DNA matches it firmly. Size values are once, few and many counts, or a class for expanded clones, and some rows have none.

few,TRBJ1-4,TRBV14,TRBD1,TGTGCCAGCAGCCCCAGGGCAGGACAGGGGAAGGAAAAACTGTTTTTT,CASSPRAGQGKEKLFF
-,TRBJ1-1,TRBV19,TRBD1,TGTGCCAGTAGTCCGGGACAGCGGAACACTGAAGCTTTCTTT,CASSPGQRNTEAFF
-,TRBJ1-1,TRBV10-2,-,TGCGCCAGCAGCCGGGACACCACTGAAGCTTTTTTT,CASSRDTTEAFF
-,TRBJ1-1,TRBV10-2,TRBD1,TGCGCCAGCAGTGAGTCAAAGACAGGGAGGACTGAAGCTTTCTTT,CASSESKTGRTEAFF
-,TRBJ1-2,TRBV7-9,TRBD1,TGTGCCAGCAGCACCGGACAGGGGGCTCGTGGCTACACCTTC,CASSTGQGARGYTF
-,TRBJ2-7,TRBV13,-,TGTGCCAGCAGTTCGACCAGACACCTCGCGTACGAGCAGTACTTC,CASSSTRHLAYEQYF
-,TRBJ2-5,TRBV5-1,-,TGCGCCAGCAGCTTGGCACAATTGCAAGAGACCCAGTACTTC,CASSLAQLQETQYF
-,TRBJ2-7,TRBV11-2,-,TGTGCCAGCAGCTTAGATCGGGTAGAGCTCCGGGGCGAGCAGTACTTC,CASSLDRVELRGEQYF
-,TRBJ2-3,TRBV7-9,TRBD1,TGTGCCAGCAGCCAGGACAGGTATGCAGATACGCAGTATTTT,CASSQDRYADTQYF
-,TRBJ1-6,TRBV19,-,TGTGCCAGTAGTGAACGGGGGAATTCACCCCTCCACTTT,CASSERGNSPLHF
-,TRBJ1-2,TRBV2,-,TGTGCCAGCAGGCCACAGGGTTCTAACTATGGCTACACCTTC,CASRPQGSNYGYTF
-,TRBJ1-5,TRBV30,-,TGTGCCTGGAGTCAGGGGATAGGCCAGCCCCAGCATTTT,CAWSQGIGQPQHF
-,TRBJ1-2,TRBV29-1,-,TGCAGCGTTGAAGGCCCAGGGAATGGCTACACCTTC,CSVEGPGNGYTF
-,TRBJ2-5,TRBV11-3,TRBD1,TGTGCCAGCAGCCCCTTAGAGGACAGGGGAACCCAAGAGACCCAGTACTTC,CASSPLEDRGTQETQYF
-,TRBJ2-7,TRBV9,-,TGTGCCAGCAGCGTCGACAACCGACCCTACGAGCAGTACTTC,CASSVDNRPYEQYF
few,TRBJ2-5,TRBV7-2,-,TGTGCCAGCAGTATTCCGGGGGAGACCCAGTACTTC,CASSIPGETQYF
-,TRBJ1-1,TRBV9,-,TGTGCCAGCAGCGTAGGGTTGCCGGAGGGACGGGGGGCAGAAGCTTTCTTT,CASSVGLPEGRGAEAFF
few,TRBJ1-1,TRBV29-1,TRBD1,TGCAGCGCCCGGACAGGGCCGAACACTGAAGCTTTCTTT,CSARTGPNTEAFF
-,TRBJ2-7,TRBV5-1,TRBD2,TGCCCCCGTTTGAGCGGTTGGGGGGGCCGGGGGGGGGAGCAGTACTTC,CPRLSGWGGRGGEQYF
few,TRBJ1-2,TRBV5-8,TRBD1,TGTGCCAGCAGCCCCCAGGGACAGCTCTATGGCTACACCTTC,CASSPQGQLYGYTF